The source of this TCR beta chain is a study of long-term antiretroviral therapy in people with HIV. Run at survey level, the immunoSEQ assay was version v3.0. This table comes from immunoSEQ multiplex PCR, and its TCRdb copy is limited to in-frame clones, with some not included. Counted here are roughly 28,000 clones, 85% to 95% occurring once; the ten biggest clones make up about 3%. Looked up from germline, CDR1 is SGDLS and CDR2 is YYNGEE. The CDR3 covers 15 residues. V was pared by 0 bases and J by 7 bases, with 16 bases between. This sequence was found in a man aged 45 to 65 with HIV. The input for sequencing was unsorted PBMCs, taken 5.3 years after starting antiretroviral therapy. The gene calls are TRBV9 and TRBJ1-2; D gene ambiguous. CDR3 protein: CASSVGRQISGGYTF. CDR3 DNA sequence: TGTGCCAGCAGCGTAGGTAGACAAATCTCCGGTGGCTACACCTTC.